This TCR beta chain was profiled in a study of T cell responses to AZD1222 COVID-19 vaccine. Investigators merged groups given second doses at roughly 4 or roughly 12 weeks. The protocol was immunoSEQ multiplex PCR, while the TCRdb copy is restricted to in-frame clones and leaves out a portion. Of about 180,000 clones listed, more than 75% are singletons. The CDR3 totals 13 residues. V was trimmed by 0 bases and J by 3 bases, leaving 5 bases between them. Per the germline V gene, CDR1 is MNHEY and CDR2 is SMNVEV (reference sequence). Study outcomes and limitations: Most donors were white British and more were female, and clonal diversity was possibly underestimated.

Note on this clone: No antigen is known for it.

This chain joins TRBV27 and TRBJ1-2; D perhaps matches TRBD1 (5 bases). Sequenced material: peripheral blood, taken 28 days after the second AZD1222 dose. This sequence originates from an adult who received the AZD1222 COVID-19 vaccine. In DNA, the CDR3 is TGTGCCAGCAGTTTATCGACAGACTATGGCTACACCTTC. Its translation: CASSLSTDYGYTF.